The 19 T cell receptor beta chains below come from one sample, sequenced in a study of shared T cell receptors in the human thymus. Libraries were prepared by immunoSEQ multiplex PCR; TCRdb keeps only in-frame clonotypes and omits some of them. Altogether about 660,000 clones are present, roughly 90% being singletons, with the ten largest covering 0.01%. This sample also appeared in a second study, on human thymus T cells.

The sequencing input was thymocytes. The source is a boy in the first two years of life with a congenital heart defect.

The chain links TRBV27 to TRBJ2-2, with TRBD1 identical over 10 bases. The CDR3 runs to 17 residues. Germline loops: CDR1 MNHEY, CDR2 SMNVEV (reference sequence). The V gene end was trimmed by 5 bases and the J gene end by 4 bases; junction bases not matched to a gene: 10. The CDR3 DNA reads as TGTGCCAGCAGTCCTAGCCCCTGGACAGGGGGCACCGGGGAGCTGTTTTTT. It yields the protein CASSPSPWTGGTGELFF.

This sequence joins TRBV19 and TRBJ2-7; 10 nucleotides agree with TRBD2. The junction had 17 bases not matched to a gene; V was cut back by 3 bases and J by 6 bases. The germline CDR1 and CDR2 sequences are LNHDA and SQIVND (reference sequence). This CDR3 is built from 18 residues. DNA for the CDR3: TGTGCCAGTAGTATTGGTCCAGCGGGAGGGCCTATGCTGGGCGAGCAGTACTTC. Encoded protein: CASSIGPAGGPMLGEQYF.

V usage is TRBV15 and J usage is TRBJ2-7; 8 bases map to TRBD2. Germline CDR1 reads LNHNV; CDR2 reads YYDKDF (reference sequence). The CDR3 sequence is 16 residues long. Trimming removed 1 base from V and 5 bases from J; junction bases left unmatched: 10. The DNA of the CDR3 is TGTGCCACCAGCAGAGGTGGGCGGGGGGAGGTCGACGAGCAGTACTTC. Protein: CATSRGGRGEVDEQYF.

The chain's CDR3 is CASSLLTSGGRTGELFF. In DNA, the CDR3 is TGTGCCAGCAGCCTACTTACCTCAGGGGGCCGCACCGGGGAGCTGTTTTTT. The chain uses TRBV14 and TRBJ2-2; 8 nucleotides agree with TRBD1. CDR3 length: 17 amino acids. J lost 4 bases, V lost 4 bases, and 11 bases had no gene match. Looked up from germline, CDR1 is SGHDN and CDR2 is FVKESK.

This sequence joins TRBV30 and TRBJ2-5, with D tentatively TRBD1 (6 bases). The CDR3 extends over 14 amino acids. CDR1 GTSNPN and CDR2 SVGIG come from the germline V gene (reference sequence). Trimming removed 1 base from V and 1 base from J, with 10 bases in between. CDR3 sequence: CAWSEQGTQETQYF. In DNA, the CDR3 is TGTGCCTGGAGTGAACAGGGAACCCAAGAGACCCAGTACTTC.

V is TRBV6-1 and J is TRBJ1-5; D unresolved. V lost 5 bases to trimming and J lost 2 bases, with 13 bases between them. CDR1 MNHNS and CDR2 SASEGT come from the germline V gene. The CDR3 runs to 15 residues. CDR3 sequence (DNA): TGTGCCAGCAGTCGAACAGTGGAATGCAATCAGCCCCAGCATTTT. Residues: CASSRTVECNQPQHF.

In its sample, this clone was seen once. The V gene is TRBV10-1, the J gene TRBJ2-2; a weak D match, TRBD1 (5 bases). The V gene lost 0 bases and the J gene lost 6 bases, with 23 bases spanning the gap. Germline V gene data show CDR1 as WNHNN and CDR2 as SYGVQD (reference sequence). CDR3 length: 19 residues. CDR3 sequence: CASSESEFPLLPGPGELFF. The CDR3 DNA reads TGCGCCAGCAGTGAGTCCGAGTTCCCGCTGCTGCCAGGGCCCGGGGAGCTGTTTTTT.

Only one count was recorded for this clone. The V call is TRBV5-6, the J call TRBJ2-7; D uncertain. CDR3 length: 12 amino acids. With 1 base removed from V and 5 bases from J, the gap between germline ends came to 7 bases. Germline CDR1 reads SGHDT; CDR2 reads YYEEEE. In DNA form, the CDR3 reads TGTGCCAGCAGCTTGTACGTAGACGAGCAGTACTTC. Translation: CASSLYVDEQYF.

The J gene is TRBJ2-7, the V gene TRBV7-2; weak D call: TRBD2 (7 bases). CDR1 and CDR2 (germline): SGHTA, FQGNSA. V was trimmed by 6 bases and J by 3 bases, leaving 12 bases between them. The CDR3 is made up of 13 amino acids. The CDR3 loop is CASRRGGDYEQYF. CDR3 bases: TGTGCCAGCAGACGAGGGGGGGACTACGAGCAGTACTTC.

The chain is built from TRBV4-1 and TRBJ2-5; 15 bases align to TRBD2. The junction had 2 bases not matched to a gene; V was cut back by 4 bases and J by 5 bases. This CDR3 has 15 residues. Germline V lookup: CDR1 MGHRA, CDR2 YSYEKL. As DNA, the CDR3 is TGCGCCAGCAGCCTCGGGACTAGCGGGGGGGAGACCCAGTACTTC. It encodes CASSLGTSGGETQYF.

The chain employs TRBV7-8 and TRBJ2-2; 7 nucleotides align to TRBD2. The germline V gene encodes CDR1 SGHVS and CDR2 FQNEAQ. The CDR3 contains 17 residues. With V trimmed by 4 bases and J by 3 bases, 11 bases remained unmatched. The chain's CDR3 is CASSSVPGSGYTGELFF. The CDR3 DNA reads TGTGCCAGCAGCTCAGTCCCTGGTAGCGGGTACACCGGGGAGCTGTTTTTT.

This chain connects TRBV6-5 to TRBJ2-7; 7 nucleotides agree with TRBD2. J lost 1 base, V lost 6 bases, and 6 bases had no gene match. This CDR3 contains 14 residues. The germline CDR1 and CDR2 sequences are MNHEY and SVGAGI. DNA of the CDR3: TGTGCCAGCAGGAGGAGGGAGGGGTCCTACGAGCAGTACTTC. As protein: CASRRREGSYEQYF.

The chain uses TRBV7-9 and TRBJ1-4; possibly TRBD1 for D (5 bases). Between the trimmed V and J ends, which lost 3 bases and 3 bases, there was a span of 14 bases. CDR1 is SEHNR, CDR2 FQNEAQ, per germline (reference sequence). The CDR3 length is 16 residues. CDR3 sequence: CASSFEDVTANEKLFF. DNA of the CDR3: TGTGCCAGCAGCTTTGAGGATGTGACAGCTAATGAAAAACTGTTTTTT.

The rearrangement uses TRBV18 and TRBJ2-5; TRBD2 matches at 13 bases. CDR3 size: 16 residues. CDR1 KGHSH and CDR2 LQKENI come from the germline V gene. The V segment lost 3 bases and the J segment 5 bases; nucleotides outside the gene matches: 6. In DNA, the CDR3 is TGTGCCAGCTCACCGCCGACTAGCGGGAGGTGGGAGACCCAGTACTTC. Encoded protein: CASSPPTSGRWETQYF.

The table lists this clone with a count of one. This sequence joins TRBV28 and TRBJ2-1; a possible D gene is TRBD2 (5 bases). The V gene lost 8 bases and the J gene lost 0 bases, with 14 bases spanning the gap. CDR3 length: 15 amino acids. Per germline, CDR1 MDHEN and CDR2 SYDVKM. Written as DNA, the CDR3 is TGTGCCAGCGCAGGAGGCCGAAGCTCCTACAATGAGCAGTTCTTC. This translates into CASAGGRSSYNEQFF.

This chain joins TRBV4-2 and TRBJ2-1; TRBD1 matches at 7 bases. The V gene's germline CDR1 is LGHNA and CDR2 YNFKEQ. The ends lost 7 bases at V and 2 bases at J; junction bases unmatched: 11. This CDR3 comprises 16 residues. Here the CDR3 reads CASTPTGVRPYNEQFF. CDR3 bases: TGTGCCAGCACCCCTACAGGGGTGCGGCCCTACAATGAGCAGTTCTTC.

The rearrangement joins TRBV7-9 to TRBJ1-2; TRBD1 matches 7 bases. Losses at the gene ends were 2 bases for V and 3 bases for J; bases not matched to a gene: 6. The germline V gene has CDR1 SEHNR and CDR2 FQNEAQ (reference sequence). This CDR3 is built from 15 residues. The CDR3, as DNA: TGTGCCAGCAGCTTACCCATCGGGACAGACTATGGCTACACCTTC. Amino acid sequence: CASSLPIGTDYGYTF.

J is TRBJ2-3 and V is TRBV5-4, with TRBD2 matching 10 bases. J was trimmed by 2 bases and V by 3 bases; bases with no gene match: 12. The CDR3 spans 18 residues. Germline CDR1 SGHNT, CDR2 YYREEE (reference sequence). The CDR3 coding sequence is TGTGCCAGCAGCTCAAAACTAGCGGGACCTTTTTCCACAGATACGCAGTATTTT. This translates into CASSSKLAGPFSTDTQYF.

The chain carries TRBV10-2 and TRBJ1-1, with TRBD1 matching 8 bases. V was pared by 7 bases and J by 5 bases, with 9 bases of the junction left unmatched. The length of the CDR3 is 14 residues. The germline gives CDR1 WSHSY, CDR2 SAAADI. This chain's CDR3 is CASNPTGGRTEAFF. The CDR3 DNA reads TGCGCCAGCAACCCTACAGGGGGGCGGACTGAAGCTTTCTTT.